This TCR beta chain emerged from a study of control samples from healthy donors and cancer patients. Germline V CDR1 and CDR2: LNHDA, SQIVND (reference sequence). Trimming shortened V by 9 bases and J by 2 bases, and 14 bases separated the two germline ends. The CDR3 contains 13 residues. Data came from immunoSEQ multiplex PCR; TCRdb stores just in-frame clones and leaves some out. The sample has roughly 100,000 clones; 80% to 90% are singletons. The TCR sequence derives from a woman in her forties or fifties in good health. The rearrangement uses TRBV19 and TRBJ2-7; maybe TRBD2 (5 bases). The sequenced sample was blood. CDR3 residues: CASEDGITYEQYF. DNA of the CDR3: TGTGCCAGCGAAGACGGGATAACCTACGAGCAGTACTTC.